The rows below give T cell receptor beta chains drawn from one sample of a study of radiation and T cells in renal cell carcinoma. Method: immunoSEQ multiplex PCR; TCRdb's copy keeps in-frame clones and lacks some. The table records 120,000 to 150,000 clones, roughly 85% of them present only once. The sample here was blood, taken from a patient whose treatment included radiotherapy and nephrectomy. The receptors come from a woman between 45 and 60 years old with renal cell carcinoma. The CDR3 runs from the conserved cysteine through the conserved F or W. Fields, in order: D gene, clone size, J gene, V gene, CDR3 protein, CDR3 DNA. The D gene is left open where the match is weak. Clone size appears in some rows only: once, few, many, or a class for an expanded clone.

.	.	TRBJ2-3	TRBV5-4	CASSSASMDTDTQYF	TGTGCCAGCAGCTCCGCTAGTATGGACACAGATACGCAGTATTTT
.	.	TRBJ2-1	TRBV4-2	CASSQETADQAHEQFF	TGTGCCAGCAGCCAAGAGACAGCGGACCAAGCCCATGAGCAGTTCTTC
TRBD2	.	TRBJ2-7	TRBV27	CASTILGLAGAEQYF	TGTGCCAGCACCATCCTGGGACTAGCGGGAGCCGAGCAGTACTTC
TRBD1	.	TRBJ2-7	TRBV30	CAWRRQGSDYEQYF	TGTGCCTGGAGGCGACAGGGGTCCGACTACGAGCAGTACTTC
.	.	TRBJ1-5	TRBV7-2	CASSPPGGGQPQHF	TGTGCCAGCAGCCCTCCGGGGGGGGGCCAGCCCCAGCATTTT
.	once	TRBJ2-5	TRBV7-6	CASSALRETQYF	TGTGCCAGCAGCGCGTTAAGGGAGACCCAGTACTTC
.	.	TRBJ2-7	TRBV11-2	CATRTDSSYEQYF	TGTGCCACCAGAACCGACAGCTCCTACGAGCAGTACTTC
TRBD2	once	TRBJ2-1	TRBV30	CAWTRISGGLSSYNEQFF	TGTGCCTGGACCAGGATTAGCGGGGGCCTCAGCTCCTACAATGAGCAGTTCTTC
TRBD1	.	TRBJ2-7	TRBV5-1	CASSLGRGQGYEQYF	TGCGCCAGCAGCTTGGGAAGGGGACAGGGCTACGAGCAGTACTTC
.	.	TRBJ2-5	TRBV27	CASSPTTQETQYF	TGTGCCAGCAGTCCTACAACCCAAGAGACCCAGTACTTC
.	.	TRBJ2-2	TRBV4-1	CASSHLTDPGELFF	TGCGCCAGCAGCCACCTCACTGATCCCGGGGAGCTGTTTTTT
.	.	TRBJ1-1	TRBV6-5	CASSLIGTMNTEAFF	TGTGCCAGCAGTCTCATAGGGACTATGAACACTGAAGCTTTCTTT
.	.	TRBJ2-3	TRBV27	CASSLETTADTQYF	TGTGCCAGCAGTTTGGAGACCACCGCTGATACGCAGTATTTT
.	.	TRBJ1-2	TRBV6-5	CASRVQRLANYGYTF	TGTGCCAGCAGAGTTCAGCGATTAGCTAACTATGGCTACACCTTC
.	.	TRBJ1-1	TRBV29-1	CSVLLGAEAFF	TGCAGCGTTTTATTAGGGGCTGAAGCTTTCTTT
TRBD1	.	TRBJ1-3	TRBV5-1	CASSTGQGGNTIYF	TGCGCCAGCAGCACAGGACAGGGTGGAAACACCATATATTTT
.	.	TRBJ2-7	TRBV5-5	CASSPYGEGTVNRQYF	TGTGCCAGCAGCCCTTATGGAGAGGGAACAGTGAACAGGCAGTACTTC
.	.	TRBJ1-4	TRBV28	CASSFAGRATNEKLFF	TGTGCCAGCAGCTTCGCCGGCCGAGCAACTAATGAAAAACTGTTTTTT
.	once	TRBJ1-2	TRBV4-1	CASSQDLEGRQDYGYTF	TGCGCCAGCAGCCAAGATCTCGAAGGAAGGCAAGACTATGGCTACACCTTC
.	few	TRBJ1-4	TRBV4-3	CASSPDSKNEKLFF	TGCGCCAGCAGTCCGGACAGTAAAAATGAAAAACTGTTTTTT
.	.	TRBJ2-7	TRBV5-6	CASSLPRQGKYEQYF	TGTGCCAGCAGCTTGCCGCGTCAGGGGAAATACGAGCAGTACTTC
TRBD1	.	TRBJ1-1	TRBV4-3	CASSPGQGETEAFF	TGCGCCAGCAGCCCCGGACAGGGAGAGACTGAAGCTTTCTTT
TRBD2	.	TRBJ2-1	TRBV19	CATSASGGPHYNEQFF	TGTGCCACCTCAGCAAGCGGGGGGCCCCACTACAATGAGCAGTTCTTC
.	.	TRBJ2-2	TRBV12-5	CASGKRGTGELFF	TGTGCTAGTGGAAAGAGGGGAACCGGGGAGCTGTTTTTT
.	.	TRBJ2-3	TRBV9	CASTRRGRANTDTQYF	TGTGCCAGCACCCGACGGGGCAGGGCTAACACAGATACGCAGTATTTT
.	.	TRBJ1-6	TRBV2	CASTQVLRNSPLHF	TGTGCCAGCACCCAGGTTCTTCGGAATTCACCCCTCCACTTT
TRBD1	.	TRBJ1-4	TRBV2	CASGQVLNEKLFF	TGTGCCAGCGGACAGGTGCTTAATGAAAAACTGTTTTTT
.	once	TRBJ1-4	TRBV4-1	CASSPGQGRDLGEKLFF	TGCGCCAGCAGCCCAGGTCAGGGGAGAGACCTTGGAGAAAAACTGTTTTTT
TRBD1	once	TRBJ1-6	TRBV5-8	CASSLLDRGDYNSPLHF	TGTGCCAGCAGCCTATTGGACAGGGGGGATTATAATTCACCCCTCCACTTT
TRBD1	.	TRBJ1-4	TRBV7-9	CASSLHGTDNEKLFF	TGTGCCAGCAGCCTTCACGGGACAGATAATGAAAAACTGTTTTTT